This TCR beta chain derives from a study of long-term antiretroviral therapy in people with HIV. Researchers report immunoSEQ v3.0 was run at survey level. The protocol was immunoSEQ multiplex PCR, while the TCRdb copy is restricted to in-frame clones and leaves out a portion. The sample includes 15,000 to 20,000 clones, approximately 81% of them seen just once. Trimming pared 0 bases from V and 6 bases from J, leaving 16 bases between. Germline V gene data show CDR1 as MNHNY and CDR2 as SVGAGI (reference sequence). The CDR3 sequence is 16 residues long. Sequencing used unsorted PBMCs, obtained 0.3 years before starting antiretroviral therapy. This receptor was identified in a man in his fifties with HIV. The chain joins TRBV6-6 to TRBJ2-3; possibly TRBD1 for D (5 bases). CDR3: CASSYSRVRGRDTQYF. The CDR3 DNA is TGTGCCAGCAGTTACTCTCGTGTAAGGGGCCGGGATACGCAGTATTTT.